This T cell receptor (beta chain) was obtained from a study of T cell repertoires in cytomegalovirus infection. In TCRdb, the reads were re-called with MiXCR into one record per CDR3 protein. Here the sample spans under 150,000 distinct CDR3 sequences, 30% to 35% being singletons. With 6 bases removed from V and 5 bases from J, the gap between germline ends came to 16 bases. CDR3 length: 14 residues. CDR1 is SEHNR, CDR2 FQNEAQ, per germline (reference sequence). This clonotype appeared a few times. Its antigen is currently unknown. The input for sequencing was CD8+ T cells from cultured PBMCs, taken from culture after CMV antigen stimulation. The TCR was taken from a human donor in good health (CMV status not recorded). Some clones in this sample may be carry-over from other donors' samples. The chain has TRBV7-9 and TRBJ2-5, with D perhaps given as TRBD1 or TRBD2 (5 bases each). The CDR3, as DNA: TGTGCCAGCAGGCTCGGGGCCCGGTGGGAGACCCAGTACTTC. Its translation is CASRLGARWETQYF.